This is a list of T cell receptor beta chains from one sample in a study of blood T cell repertoires in COVID-19. The data were produced by immunoSEQ multiplex PCR, yet TCRdb's version contains in-frame clones alone and is incomplete. This sample has under 200,000 clones, with about 85% found just once. Sequencing used peripheral blood. The receptor set was obtained from a man aged 55 to 69 with acute or convalescent COVID-19. Each CDR3 is given with its conserved first and last residue. The D gene is left open where the match is weak. The size entry is marked missing in some rows and otherwise reads once, few, many or a size class.

V gene	J gene	clone size	D gene	CDR3 DNA	CDR3 protein
TRBV19	TRBJ1-5	.	TRBD1	TGTGCCAGTAGTATCGGGGGGACAGGGGACATCCGGGGCAATCAGCCCCAGCATTTT	CASSIGGTGDIRGNQPQHF
TRBV2	TRBJ1-5	.	TRBD1	TGTGCCAGCAGTTCGACAGGGAACAATCAGCCCCAGCATTTT	CASSSTGNNQPQHF
TRBV19	TRBJ1-1	.	TRBD1	TGTGCCAGTAGTACGGGACAGGGATCGAACACTGAAGCTTTCTTT	CASSTGQGSNTEAFF
TRBV12-5	TRBJ1-2	once	TRBD1	TGTGCTAGTGGTAACCTATTGACAGGGCATGGCTACACCTTC	CASGNLLTGHGYTF
TRBV4-1	TRBJ2-7	.	TRBD1	TGCGCCAGCAGCCAACACCCGGGACAGGGGGCCGTGGACGAGCAGTACTTC	CASSQHPGQGAVDEQYF
TRBV4-2	TRBJ2-1	.	TRBD2	TGTGCCAGCAGCCAAGGCCTAGCGGGAGGCAATGAGCAGTTCTTC	CASSQGLAGGNEQFF
TRBV10-3	TRBJ1-1	.	.	TGTGCCATCAGTGATCGGGGTATCACTGAAGCTTTCTTT	CAISDRGITEAFF
TRBV29-1	TRBJ1-4	.	.	TGCAGCGCCCTCGGTGGAGCTAATGAAAAACTGTTTTTT	CSALGGANEKLFF
TRBV6-5	TRBJ2-5	once	TRBD1	TGTGCCAGCGCGGGACAGGTGAAAGAGACCCAGTACTTC	CASAGQVKETQYF
TRBV7-8	TRBJ1-3	.	TRBD1	TGTGCCAGCCGCCCGACAGGGACTGGAAACACCATATATTTT	CASRPTGTGNTIYF
TRBV11-3	TRBJ2-7	.	TRBD1	TGTGCCAGCAGCTTTCATGACAGGGGGTTATCCTACGAGCAGTACTTC	CASSFHDRGLSYEQYF
TRBV10-2	TRBJ2-3	.	TRBD1	TGCGCCAGCCACTCTACAGGGGGAAAACGAGAATCCACAGATACGCAGTATTTT	CASHSTGGKRESTDTQYF
TRBV30	TRBJ1-4	.	.	TGTGCCTGGAGTGTACGGGTCGTGGGACTTGCGGAAAAACTGTTTTTT	CAWSVRVVGLAEKLFF
TRBV24-1	TRBJ1-1	few	TRBD1	TGTGCCACCCGACCTCAGGGGGTTTCAACTGAAGCTTTCTTT	CATRPQGVSTEAFF